These 32 T cell receptor beta chains came from one sample sequenced in a study of regulatory T cells in long-lasting Graves disease. Sequencing libraries for TCR beta were prepared with iRepertoire HTBI primers and Arm-PCR of CDR3 regions. One entry per CDR3 protein results from TCRdb running MiXCR on the multiplex PCR reads. Of some 600,000 distinct CDR3 sequences listed, roughly 16% were seen once; the top ten hold more than 10%. Described time point: newly diagnosed GD, antithyroid drugs for less than 3 months. PBMC-derived RNA was used for the TCR library. This same sample was also taken into another study, of T cells in Graves' hyperthyroidism and ophthalmopathy.

Sample: peripheral blood mononuclear cells (PBMCs), taken at new diagnosis, from a patient treated with antithyroid drugs. These receptor sequences come from a man younger than 35 with Graves disease.

This sequence joins TRBV9 and TRBJ2-6; D may correspond to TRBD1 or TRBD2 (5 bases each). Germline V gene lookup returns CDR1 SGDLS and CDR2 YYNGEE. The CDR3 contains 17 residues. V gave up 5 bases and J gave up 0 bases, with 15 bases separating them. CDR3 sequence reads: CASRWGSGSSGANVLTF. The CDR3 DNA is TGTGCCAGCAGATGGGGGAGCGGAAGCTCTGGGGCCAACGTCCTGACTTTC.

This clonotype was observed at least ten times. The genes are TRBV11-2 and TRBJ2-3; 10 positions match TRBD1. This CDR3 contains 15 residues. The V segment lost 5 bases and the J segment 4 bases; nucleotides outside the gene matches: 6. Germline V gene lookup returns CDR1 SGHAT and CDR2 FQNNGV. The CDR3 region is CASSTGTGVSDTQYF. The CDR3 DNA sequence: TGTGCCAGCAGCACCGGGACAGGGGTTTCAGATACGCAGTATTTT.

The CDR3 sequence is CASSSRTASTDTQYF. CDR3 bases: TGTGCCAGCAGCTCAAGGACAGCTAGCACAGATACGCAGTATTTT. This sequence joins TRBV7-9 and TRBJ2-3; D perhaps matches TRBD1 (6 bases). The CDR3 covers 15 residues. Germline V gene sequence: CDR1 SEHNR, CDR2 FQNEAQ (reference sequence). Deletions cut 4 bases from V and 0 bases from J, with 11 bases between.

V is TRBV5-1 and J is TRBJ2-7; 7 bases line up with TRBD2. The CDR3 has 13 amino acids. J lost 7 bases, V lost 4 bases, and 8 bases had no gene match. CDR1 is SGHRS, CDR2 YFSETQ, per germline. CDR3 loop: CASSLPSGREQYF. Here the CDR3 DNA reads TGCGCCAGCAGCCTTCCTAGCGGTCGGGAGCAGTACTTC.

This clonotype occurred many times. The V and J genes are TRBV7-9 and TRBJ2-5; D is possibly TRBD1 (6 bases). The V and J ends lost 1 base and 3 bases respectively, with 15 bases between them. Per the germline V gene, CDR1 is SEHNR and CDR2 is FQNEAQ (reference sequence). CDR3 size: 16 residues. In nucleotides, the CDR3 is TGTGCCAGCAGCTTAGAAGTCGGGACACCAAAAGAGACCCAGTACTTC. This encodes CASSLEVGTPKETQYF.

This clonotype has at least ten counts. The CDR3 reads CAISDGLEAFF. Written as DNA, the CDR3 is TGTGCCATCAGTGATGGTCTGGAGGCTTTCTTT. The chain has TRBV10-3 and TRBJ1-1; D is unclear. Trimming shortened V by 3 bases and J by 11 bases, and 10 bases separated the two germline ends. The length of the CDR3 is 11 residues. CDR1 is ENHRY and CDR2 is SYGVKD in the germline V gene.

V usage is TRBV9 and J usage is TRBJ2-1; 7 bases align to TRBD1. The trim removed 2 bases at V and 4 bases at J, leaving 3 bases unmatched. The germline V gene encodes CDR1 SGDLS and CDR2 YYNGEE. The CDR3 length is 14 residues. The CDR3 DNA follows: TGTGCCAGCAGCGTCCGGGACAGATACAATGAGCAGTTCTTC. Encoded protein: CASSVRDRYNEQFF.

In the case of this clonotype: With a far larger clone one base away, a read error is the likely cause. The V gene is TRBV12-3 or TRBV12-4, the J gene TRBJ2-1; TRBD2 matches at 11 bases. This CDR3 spans 16 amino acids. CDR3 loop: CASSFSSGRPINEQLF. The CDR3 DNA is TGTGCCAGCAGTTTCTCTAGCGGGAGGCCGATCAATGAGCAGCTCTTC.

About this clonotype: At one of its ends the junction is not consistent with the germline gene, which may arise from a read error. This chain joins TRBV20-1 and TRBJ2-3; D is possibly TRBD2 (5 bases). CDR3 length: 14 amino acids. The germline gives CDR1 DFQATT, CDR2 SNEGSKA (reference sequence). This chain's CDR3 is CSTRVGESTDTQYF. DNA for the CDR3: TGCAGTACTAGAGTCGGGGAAAGCACAGATACGCAGTATTTT.

J is TRBJ2-1 and V is TRBV20-1; TRBD2 matches 11 bases. CDR3 length equals 16 residues. The germline V gene has CDR1 DFQATT and CDR2 SNEGSKA (reference sequence). Unmatched junction bases numbered 9, after V lost 3 bases and J lost 5 bases. CDR3 region: CSARVLPGLADNEQFF. CDR3 DNA sequence: TGCAGTGCTAGGGTACTACCGGGACTAGCGGACAATGAGCAGTTCTTC.

This clonotype came up many times. The chain links TRBV5-1 to TRBJ2-7; 8 bases are shared with TRBD2. Germline assignment: CDR1 SGHRS and CDR2 YFSETQ. The CDR3 has 13 residues. Germline trimming cut 5 bases from V and 2 bases from J; bases unmatched to any gene: 3. CDR3 nucleotides: TGCGCCAGCAGACTGGGACTAGCCTACGAGCAGTACTTC. Translated, it gives CASRLGLAYEQYF.

Only a few counts were recorded for this clonotype. The chain links TRBV20-1 to TRBJ2-1; no definite D call. The CDR3 is made up of 14 amino acids. The germline gives CDR1 DFQATT, CDR2 SNEGSKA (reference sequence). Deletions cut 0 bases from V and 0 bases from J, with 6 bases between. Here the CDR3 DNA reads TGCAGTGCTAGAGATTCGGTCTCCTACAATGAGCAGTTCTTC. Its protein is CSARDSVSYNEQFF.

The chain has TRBV9 and TRBJ1-2, with no clear D. Germline CDR1 reads SGDLS; CDR2 reads YYNGEE. The CDR3 is 14 residues long. V lost 0 bases, J lost 4 bases, and 10 bases lay in between. CDR3 protein: CASSVDRVRYGYTF. Here the CDR3 DNA reads TGTGCCAGCAGCGTAGACCGGGTTCGCTATGGCTACACCTTC.

The V call is TRBV20-1, the J call TRBJ2-3; D remains unclear. Germline CDR1 and CDR2: DFQATT and SNEGSKA (reference sequence). This CDR3 comprises 14 residues. The V end lost 4 bases, the J end lost 0 bases, and 11 bases lay between the germline ends. CDR3 sequence reads: CSAKRSDSTDTQYF. CDR3 nucleotides: TGCAGTGCTAAACGCAGTGACAGCACAGATACGCAGTATTTT.

This clonotype appeared many times. The chain couples TRBV9 to TRBJ1-2, with TRBD1 matching 7 bases. The CDR3 runs to 13 residues. V trimming: 3 bases; J trimming: 5 bases; junction bases outside the gene matches: 4. Germline V gene sequence: CDR1 SGDLS, CDR2 YYNGEE. This chain's CDR3 is CASSGTGAYGYTF. CDR3 DNA: TGTGCCAGCAGCGGGACAGGAGCTTATGGCTACACCTTC.

This clonotype turned up a few times. The chain is built from TRBV7-8 and TRBJ1-6, with D possibly matching TRBD1 (5 bases). The CDR3 is made up of 19 amino acids. Trimming took 5 bases from V and 5 from J, leaving 25 bases between them. Germline values: CDR1 SGHVS, CDR2 FQNEAQ. The CDR3 DNA reads TGTGCCAGCAGCCTACAGTGGGGTGGGACTTCGGGCGATAATTCACCCCTCCACTTT. It specifies CASSLQWGGTSGDNSPLHF.

The CDR3 sequence is CASSRDPGSKDIQYF. In DNA form, the CDR3 reads TGCGCCAGCAGCAGAGACCCAGGGTCTAAAGACATTCAGTACTTC. V usage is TRBV5-1 and J usage is TRBJ2-1; possibly TRBD1 for D (5 bases). The J call is in doubt because the DNA end fits TRBJ2-4 better. The germline gives CDR1 SGHRS, CDR2 YFSETQ. This CDR3 contains 15 residues.

The chain links TRBV6-1 to TRBJ1-2, with D perhaps matching TRBD1 (5 bases). Germline assignment: CDR1 MNHNS and CDR2 SASEGT. The CDR3 length is 15 residues. The V end lost 8 bases, the J end lost 4 bases, and 20 bases lay between the germline ends. The CDR3 protein is CASSVTPDRLYGYTF. The CDR3 DNA reads TGTGCCAGCTCAGTTACACCAGACAGACTCTATGGCTACACCTTC.

This chain links TRBV2 with TRBJ2-3; maybe TRBD2 (5 bases). This CDR3 is 14 amino acids long. Trimming took 6 bases from V and 0 from J, leaving 10 bases between them. The germline V gene has CDR1 SNHLY and CDR2 FYNNEI. CDR3 amino acids: CASRSGFSTDTQYF. CDR3 in DNA: TGTGCCAGCAGGTCGGGGTTTAGCACAGATACGCAGTATTTT.

This clonotype occurred many times. This chain connects TRBV11-2 to TRBJ2-2; 11 nucleotides line up with TRBD2. In germline, CDR1 is SGHAT, CDR2 FQNNGV. Trimming removed 5 bases from V and 2 bases from J; junction bases left unmatched: 4. This CDR3 spans 16 amino acids. CDR3 DNA: TGTGCCAGCAGCGGGGGACTAGCGGTTAACACCGGGGAGCTGTTTTTT. This sequence encodes CASSGGLAVNTGELFF.

The chain has TRBV7-3 and TRBJ2-1; either TRBD1 or TRBD2 may fit D (7 bases each). CDR3 length: 17 amino acids. Trimming took off 1 base at V and 5 bases at J, with 18 bases between the two ends. The germline CDR1 and CDR2 sequences are SGHTA and FQGTGA. The CDR3 DNA sequence: TGTGCCAGCAGCTTAATGGGAAAGGGGGCGGGGGACAATGAGCAGTTCTTC. Translated, it gives CASSLMGKGAGDNEQFF. The whole variable domain, filled in from reference TRBV7-3 and TRBJ2-1, reads GAGVSQTPSNKVTEKGKYVELRCDPISGHTALYWYRQSLGQGPEFLIYFQGTGAADDSGLPNDRFFAVRPEGSVSTLKIQRTERGDSAVYLCASSLMGKGAGDNEQFFGPGTRLTVL.

The V gene is TRBV19, the J gene TRBJ2-7; 7 bases line up with TRBD1. Germline trimming cut 3 bases from V and 7 bases from J; bases unmatched to any gene: 9. CDR1 and CDR2 (germline): LNHDA, SQIVND (reference sequence). The CDR3 totals 14 residues. The CDR3 reads CASSITGDPVEQYF. The CDR3 DNA follows: TGTGCCAGTAGTATTACAGGGGACCCTGTGGAGCAGTACTTC.

In its sample, this clonotype was seen many times. This chain uses TRBV30 with TRBJ2-7, with 9 bases identical to TRBD2. Germline CDR1 GTSNPN, CDR2 SVGIG (reference sequence). V was pared by 4 bases and J by 6 bases, with 7 bases of the junction left unmatched. The CDR3 totals 13 residues. CDR3 coding DNA: TGTGCCTGGAACGCCGGGACTAGCTCCGAGCAGTACTTC. Residues: CAWNAGTSSEQYF.

This clonotype turned up a few times. The V call is TRBV6-2 or TRBV6-3, the J call TRBJ2-1, with D possibly matching TRBD2 (5 bases). CDR1 MNHEY and CDR2 SVGEGT come from the germline V gene. Trimming took off 8 bases at V and 0 bases at J, with 14 bases between the two ends. This CDR3 is 15 amino acids long. Here the CDR3 DNA reads TGTGCCAGCCAGGCCGAGGGCCCCTCCTACAATGAGCAGTTCTTC. Translation gives CASQAEGPSYNEQFF.

In this sample, this clonotype turned up many times. V is TRBV18 and J is TRBJ2-1; D uncertain. V was trimmed by 3 bases and J by 6 bases, leaving 15 bases between them. The CDR3 is made up of 15 amino acids. Germline V gene data show CDR1 as KGHSH and CDR2 as LQKENI. The CDR3 DNA reads as TGTGCCAGCTCACCTGGCGGAGTCTTAAGCAATGAGCAGTTCTTC. Translated: CASSPGGVLSNEQFF.

This clonotype was detected many times. The chain combines TRBV3-1 with TRBJ2-1; 8 positions match TRBD2. The germline V gene has CDR1 LGHDT and CDR2 YNNKEL (reference sequence). The CDR3 runs 14 residues. V shed 1 base, J shed 8 bases, and the junction held 4 bases outside the gene matches. CDR3 region: CASSQAGGPDEQFF. The CDR3 DNA follows: TGTGCCAGCAGCCAAGCGGGAGGGCCTGATGAGCAGTTCTTC.

The rearrangement joins TRBV24-1 to TRBJ2-1; D not certain. Deletions cut 2 bases from V and 0 bases from J, with 16 bases between. The CDR3 consists of 18 residues. Per germline, CDR1 KGHDR and CDR2 SFDVKD. CDR3 nucleotides: TGTGCCACCAGTGATTCCCTGTCCCCCTCAGACTCCTACAATGAGCAGTTCTTC. This encodes CATSDSLSPSDSYNEQFF.

The chain couples TRBV3-1 to TRBJ2-1; D perhaps matches TRBD2 (6 bases). Trimming took off 4 bases at V and 5 bases at J, with 12 bases between the two ends. Germline assignment: CDR1 LGHDT and CDR2 YNNKEL (reference sequence). This CDR3 is built from 14 residues. The CDR3 sequence is CASSPLEGNNEQFF. The CDR3 DNA reads as TGTGCCAGCAGCCCACTGGAGGGGAACAATGAGCAGTTCTTC.

The sample holds a few counts of this clonotype. The chain carries TRBV6-1 and TRBJ1-1; TRBD1 matches at 7 bases. Germline V gene lookup returns CDR1 MNHNS and CDR2 SASEGT. CDR3 length: 15 residues. The trim removed 4 bases at V and 7 bases at J, leaving 12 bases unmatched. In DNA form, the CDR3 reads TGTGCCAGCAGTGCAGGGGGGGGAGGATTTGGTGAAGCTTTCTTT. The encoded protein is CASSAGGGGFGEAFF.

This clonotype was observed at least ten times. The rearrangement joins TRBV5-1 to TRBJ2-5; D might be TRBD1 (8 bases). V was shortened by 0 bases and J by 3 bases, with 21 bases between the two germline ends. Germline-derived CDR1 and CDR2 are SGHRS and YFSETQ. This CDR3 region has 18 residues. CDR3 coding DNA: TGCGCCAGCAGCTTGGCCCCTCCCGCGGGGGACAGGAAAGAGACCCAGTACTTC. Translation: CASSLAPPAGDRKETQYF.

The V call is TRBV19, the J call TRBJ1-6, with a weak D call TRBD1 (5 bases). The CDR3 has 13 residues. V lost 6 bases and J 7 bases, leaving 10 bases between the germline ends. The germline V gene encodes CDR1 LNHDA and CDR2 SQIVND (reference sequence). CDR3 coding DNA: TGTGCCAGTAGCGACAGTCTCAATTCACCCCTCCACTTT. Protein sequence: CASSDSLNSPLHF.

This clonotype has only a few counts. Here the CDR3 reads CASSFPGTGATGGGYTF. CDR3 nucleotide sequence: TGTGCCAGCAGCTTTCCCGGGACAGGGGCCACGGGCGGTGGCTACACCTTC. The V and J genes are TRBV7-9 and TRBJ1-2, with 10 bases matching TRBD1. Germline V lookup: CDR1 SEHNR, CDR2 FQNEAQ (reference sequence). The CDR3 sequence is 17 residues long. V was pared by 3 bases and J by 7 bases, with 14 bases of the junction left unmatched.